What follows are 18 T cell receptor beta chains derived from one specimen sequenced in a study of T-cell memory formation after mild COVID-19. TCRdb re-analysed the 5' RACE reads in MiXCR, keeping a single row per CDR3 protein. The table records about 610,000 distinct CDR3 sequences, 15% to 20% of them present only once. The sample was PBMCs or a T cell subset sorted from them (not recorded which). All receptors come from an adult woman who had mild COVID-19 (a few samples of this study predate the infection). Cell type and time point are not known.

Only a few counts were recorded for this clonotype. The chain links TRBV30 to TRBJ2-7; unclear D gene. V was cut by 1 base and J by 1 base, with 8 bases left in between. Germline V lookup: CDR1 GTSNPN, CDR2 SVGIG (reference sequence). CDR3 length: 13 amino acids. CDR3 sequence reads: CAWSEAASYEQYF. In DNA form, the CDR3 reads TGTGCCTGGAGTGAGGCGGCTTCCTACGAGCAGTACTTC.

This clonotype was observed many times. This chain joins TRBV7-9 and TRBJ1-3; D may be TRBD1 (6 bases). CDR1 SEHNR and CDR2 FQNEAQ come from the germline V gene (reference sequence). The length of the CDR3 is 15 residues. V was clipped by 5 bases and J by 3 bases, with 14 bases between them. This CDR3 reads CASSPAGARGNTIYF. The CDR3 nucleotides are TGTGCCAGCAGCCCGGCAGGGGCCCGTGGAAACACCATATATTTT.

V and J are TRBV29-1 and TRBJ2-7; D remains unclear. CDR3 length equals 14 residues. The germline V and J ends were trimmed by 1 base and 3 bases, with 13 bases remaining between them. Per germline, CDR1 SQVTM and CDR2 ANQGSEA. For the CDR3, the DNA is TGCAGCGTTGAAGTTAGGAAGGGATTCTACGAGCAGTACTTC. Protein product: CSVEVRKGFYEQYF.

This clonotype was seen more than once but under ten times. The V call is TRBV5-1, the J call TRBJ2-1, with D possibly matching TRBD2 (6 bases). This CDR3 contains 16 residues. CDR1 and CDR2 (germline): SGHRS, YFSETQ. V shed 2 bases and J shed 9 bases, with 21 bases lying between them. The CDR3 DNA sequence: TGCGCCAGCAGCTTACAGGACTACCTCAGACCCGCTGAGCAGTTCTTC. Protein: CASSLQDYLRPAEQFF.

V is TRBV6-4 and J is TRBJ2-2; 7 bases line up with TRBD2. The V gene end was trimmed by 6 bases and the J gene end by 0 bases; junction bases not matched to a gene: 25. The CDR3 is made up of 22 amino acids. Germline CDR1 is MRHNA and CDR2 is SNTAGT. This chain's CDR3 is CASRRSKNFCLLATTNTGELFF. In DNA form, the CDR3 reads TGTGCCAGCAGAAGGTCCAAAAACTTTTGCCTACTAGCGACTACGAACACCGGGGAGCTGTTTTTT.

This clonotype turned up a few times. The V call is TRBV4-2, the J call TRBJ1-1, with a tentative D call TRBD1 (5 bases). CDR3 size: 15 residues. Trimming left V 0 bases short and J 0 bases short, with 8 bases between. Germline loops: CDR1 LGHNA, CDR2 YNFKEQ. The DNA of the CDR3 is TGTGCCAGCAGCCAAGAGGCAGGGATGAACACTGAAGCTTTCTTT. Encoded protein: CASSQEAGMNTEAFF.

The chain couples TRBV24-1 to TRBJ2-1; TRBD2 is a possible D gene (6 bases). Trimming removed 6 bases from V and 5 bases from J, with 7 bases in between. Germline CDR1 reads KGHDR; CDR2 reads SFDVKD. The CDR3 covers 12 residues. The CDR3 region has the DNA TGTGCCACCAGTTTAGCGGACAATGAGCAGTTCTTC. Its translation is CATSLADNEQFF.

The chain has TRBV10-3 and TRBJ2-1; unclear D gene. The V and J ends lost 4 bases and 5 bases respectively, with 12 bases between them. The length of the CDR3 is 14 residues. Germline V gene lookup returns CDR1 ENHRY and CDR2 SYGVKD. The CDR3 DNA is TGTGCCATCAGTGCAACAGCATTTAACAATGAGCAGTTCTTC. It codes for CAISATAFNNEQFF.

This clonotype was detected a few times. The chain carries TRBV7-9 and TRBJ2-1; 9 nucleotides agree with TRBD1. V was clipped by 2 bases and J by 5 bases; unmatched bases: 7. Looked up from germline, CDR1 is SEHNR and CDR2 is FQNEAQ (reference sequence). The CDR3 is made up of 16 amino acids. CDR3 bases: TGTGCCAGCAGCTTATACCTGACAGGGGGTAACAATGAGCAGTTCTTC. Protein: CASSLYLTGGNNEQFF.

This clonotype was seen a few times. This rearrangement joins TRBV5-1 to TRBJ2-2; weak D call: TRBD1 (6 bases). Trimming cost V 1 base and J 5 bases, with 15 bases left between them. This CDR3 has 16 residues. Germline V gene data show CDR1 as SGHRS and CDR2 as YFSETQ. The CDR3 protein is CASSLTPGHSTGELFF. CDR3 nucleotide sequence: TGCGCCAGCAGCTTGACCCCGGGACACTCGACCGGGGAGCTGTTTTTT.

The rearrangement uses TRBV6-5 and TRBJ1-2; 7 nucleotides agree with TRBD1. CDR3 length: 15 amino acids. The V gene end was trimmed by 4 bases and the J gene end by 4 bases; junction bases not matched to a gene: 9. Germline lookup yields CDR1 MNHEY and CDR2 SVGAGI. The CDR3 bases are TGTGCCAGCAGTTTAACCCCGACAGGGTCCTATGGCTACACCTTC. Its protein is CASSLTPTGSYGYTF.

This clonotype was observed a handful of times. The DNA of the CDR3 is TGCAGCGTTGACCTCGGGCTAGGAGATACGCAGTATTTT. Amino acid sequence: CSVDLGLGDTQYF. V gene TRBV29-1 combines with J gene TRBJ2-3, with unresolved D. CDR3 length: 13 amino acids. Between the trimmed V and J ends, which lost 3 bases and 5 bases, there was a span of 12 bases. CDR1 is SQVTM and CDR2 is ANQGSEA in the germline V gene.

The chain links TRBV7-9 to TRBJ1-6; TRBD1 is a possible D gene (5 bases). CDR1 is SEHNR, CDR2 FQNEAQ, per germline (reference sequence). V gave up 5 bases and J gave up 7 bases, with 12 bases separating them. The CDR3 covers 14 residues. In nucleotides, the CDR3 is TGTGCCAGCAGCCTCGACAGTGACAATTCACCCCTCCACTTT. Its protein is CASSLDSDNSPLHF.

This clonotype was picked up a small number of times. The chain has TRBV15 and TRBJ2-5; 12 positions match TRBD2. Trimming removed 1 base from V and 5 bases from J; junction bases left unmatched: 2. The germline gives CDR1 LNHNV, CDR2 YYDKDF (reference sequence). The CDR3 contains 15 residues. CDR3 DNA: TGTGCCACCAGCAGAGGACTAGCGGGAGTTGAGACCCAGTACTTC. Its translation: CATSRGLAGVETQYF.

CDR3 sequence (DNA): TGCGCCAGCAGCTCTTTCACTAACTATGGCTACACCTTC. Protein sequence: CASSSFTNYGYTF. This sequence joins TRBV5-1 and TRBJ1-2; D not resolved. The CDR3 length is 13 residues. Trimming took off 3 bases at V and 0 bases at J, with 6 bases between the two ends. Germline CDR1 SGHRS, CDR2 YFSETQ. The whole variable domain, filled in from reference TRBV5-1 and TRBJ1-2, reads KAGVTQTPRYLIKTRGQQVTLSCSPISGHRSVSWYQQTPGQGLQFLFEYFSETQRNKGNFPGRFSGRQFSNSRSEMNVSTLELGDSALYLCASSSFTNYGYTFGSGTRLTVV.

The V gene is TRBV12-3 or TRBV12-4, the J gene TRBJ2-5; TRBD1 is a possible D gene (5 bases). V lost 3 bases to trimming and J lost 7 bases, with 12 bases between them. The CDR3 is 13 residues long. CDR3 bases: TGTGCCAGCAGTTTCAGGTTAGGGGTGACCCAGTACTTC. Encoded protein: CASSFRLGVTQYF.

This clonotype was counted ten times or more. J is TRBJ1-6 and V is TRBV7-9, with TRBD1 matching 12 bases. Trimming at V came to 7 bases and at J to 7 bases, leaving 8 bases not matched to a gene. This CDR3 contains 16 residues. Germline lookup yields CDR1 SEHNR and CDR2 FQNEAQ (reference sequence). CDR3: CASTSWDRGQNSPLHF. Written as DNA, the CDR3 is TGTGCCAGCACCTCCTGGGACAGGGGGCAAAATTCACCCCTCCACTTT.

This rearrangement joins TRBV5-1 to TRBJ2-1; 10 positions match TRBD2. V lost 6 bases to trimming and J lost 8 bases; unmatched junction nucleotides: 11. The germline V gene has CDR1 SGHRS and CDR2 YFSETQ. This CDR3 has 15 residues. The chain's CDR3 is CASKFLAGERYEQFF. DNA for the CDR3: TGCGCCAGCAAATTTCTAGCGGGAGAACGGTATGAGCAGTTCTTC.